This TCR beta chain was found in a study of neurological immune-mediated disorders. Notes on the study in general: According to phylogenetic grouping, one related-CDR3 cluster, a possible signature, contained the repertoires of 18 of 34 multiple sclerosis patients.

Over 190 million TCR-beta sequences, together covering 15-18 subjects, were produced by every individual sequencing run that was carried out. Each CDR3 protein is one row after TCRdb ran MiXCR on the 5' RACE reads. The data show about 65,000 distinct CDR3 sequences, 4.1% seen once. This clonotype was seen many times. Its antigen is unknown. This TCR derives from a man aged 45-60 years with multiple sclerosis. The material sequenced was PBMCs.

For the CDR3, the DNA is TGCGCCAGCAGTGAGCGGCCCGAGAATGAAAAACTGTTTTTT. As protein: CASSERPENEKLFF. The chain couples TRBV10-2 to TRBJ1-4; D is unclear. The CDR3 is 14 residues long. Germline V lookup: CDR1 WSHSY, CDR2 SAAADI. V lost 2 bases, J lost 5 bases, and 9 bases lay in between.